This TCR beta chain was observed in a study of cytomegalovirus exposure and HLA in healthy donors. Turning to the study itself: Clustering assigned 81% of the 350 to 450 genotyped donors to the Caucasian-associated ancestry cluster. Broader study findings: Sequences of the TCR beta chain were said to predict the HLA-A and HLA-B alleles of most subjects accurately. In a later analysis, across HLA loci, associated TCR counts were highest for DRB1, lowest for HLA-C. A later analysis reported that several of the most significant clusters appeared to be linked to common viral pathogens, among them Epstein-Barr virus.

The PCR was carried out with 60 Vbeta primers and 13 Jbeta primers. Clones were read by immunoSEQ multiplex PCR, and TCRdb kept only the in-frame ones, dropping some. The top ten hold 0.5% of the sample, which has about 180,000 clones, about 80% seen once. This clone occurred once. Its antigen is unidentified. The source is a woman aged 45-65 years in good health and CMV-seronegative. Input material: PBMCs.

The CDR3 region is CASSSPPDSSYEQYF. The CDR3 DNA sequence: TGTGCCAGCAGCTCGCCCCCCGACAGTAGTTACGAGCAGTACTTC. This chain uses TRBV11-3 with TRBJ2-7; tentatively, D is TRBD1 (5 bases). The CDR3 length is 15 residues. V lost 4 bases, J lost 4 bases, and 17 bases lay in between. The germline V gene has CDR1 SGHNT and CDR2 YENEEA. The complete variable domain, with remaining parts taken from reference TRBV11-3 and TRBJ2-7, reads EAGVVQSPRYKIIEKKQPVAFWCNPISGHNTLYWYLQNLGQGPELLIRYENEEAVDDSQLPKDRFSAERLKGVDSTLKIQPAELGDSAVYLCASSSPPDSSYEQYFGPGTRLTVT.